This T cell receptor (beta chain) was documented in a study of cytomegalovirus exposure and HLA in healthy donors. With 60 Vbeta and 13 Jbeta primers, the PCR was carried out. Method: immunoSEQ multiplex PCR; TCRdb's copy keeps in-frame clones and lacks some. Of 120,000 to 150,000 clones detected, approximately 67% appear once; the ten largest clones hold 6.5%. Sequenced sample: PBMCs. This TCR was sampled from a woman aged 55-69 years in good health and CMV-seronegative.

The CDR3 loop reads CASSQPRTGNYGYTF. CDR3 nucleotide sequence: TGCGCCAGCAGTCAACCCCGGACAGGGAACTATGGCTACACCTTC. V is TRBV23-1 and J is TRBJ1-2; 8 nucleotides match TRBD1. TRBV23-1 is treated as an ORF (open reading frame) with a function not yet certain. V dropped 2 bases and J dropped 2; count of bases not matched to a gene: 4. The CDR3 runs 15 residues.